Following are 26 T cell receptor beta chains from one sample sequenced in a study of T cell clonotyping in hematopoietic cell transplantation. The method was immunoSEQ multiplex PCR; TCRdb's version includes in-frame clones alone and lacks a portion of them. This repertoire shows roughly 37,000 clones, approximately 89% found once; its top ten account for almost 2%. The sample taken for sequencing was peripheral blood mononuclear cells. These receptors were obtained from a woman between 40 and 55 years old in good health. Some clones in this sample may be carry-over from other donors' samples.

The chain combines TRBV7-2 with TRBJ2-3; D remains unclear. V was trimmed by 2 bases and J by 6 bases, leaving 12 bases between them. Germline V gene lookup returns CDR1 SGHTA and CDR2 FQGNSA. The CDR3 extends over 14 amino acids. The CDR3 spells CASSLSLFRDTQYF. CDR3 in DNA: TGTGCCAGCAGCTTATCTCTTTTTCGGGATACGCAGTATTTT. Supplemented by reference TRBV7-2 and TRBJ2-3, the full variable domain reads GAGVSQSPSNKVTEKGKDVELRCDPISGHTALYWYRQSLGQGLEFLIYFQGNSAPDKSGLPSDRFSAERTGGSVSTLTIQRTQQEDSAVYLCASSLSLFRDTQYFGPGTRLTVL.

This rearrangement joins TRBV7-9 to TRBJ2-7, with 10 positions matching TRBD1. Trimming removed 5 bases from V and 5 bases from J; junction bases left unmatched: 9. The CDR3 totals 15 residues. The germline gives CDR1 SEHNR, CDR2 FQNEAQ (reference sequence). The CDR3 protein is CASSPGTGESHEQYF. Here the CDR3 DNA reads TGTGCCAGCAGCCCCGGGACAGGGGAATCCCACGAGCAGTACTTC.

This sequence joins TRBV9 and TRBJ2-1; possible D gene TRBD2, 6 bases. V gave up 0 bases and J gave up 7 bases, with 11 bases separating them. The CDR3 is 14 amino acids. Germline values: CDR1 SGDLS, CDR2 YYNGEE. The CDR3 spells CASSVVGGVNEQFF. The CDR3 nucleotides are TGTGCCAGCAGCGTAGTCGGCGGGGTAAATGAGCAGTTCTTC.

There are a few counts of this clone. The CDR3 nucleotides are TGCAGCGTTGCGGGCAGGCTGAACACTGAAGCTTTCTTT. Translated, it gives CSVAGRLNTEAFF. The V call is TRBV29-1, the J call TRBJ1-1; no reliable D call. The CDR3 loop spans 13 amino acids. V gave up 4 bases and J gave up 0 bases, with 9 bases separating them. The germline V gene has CDR1 SQVTM and CDR2 ANQGSEA.

V is TRBV6-1 and J is TRBJ1-2; D may be TRBD1 (6 bases). The CDR3 contains 13 residues. Germline V CDR1 and CDR2: MNHNS, SASEGT. V was shortened by 4 bases and J by 8 bases, with 14 bases between the two germline ends. The CDR3 spells CASSVNREAGYTF. The CDR3 nucleotides are TGTGCCAGCAGTGTGAACAGGGAGGCGGGCTACACCTTC.

This rearrangement joins TRBV4-2 to TRBJ2-1, with 7 bases aligning to TRBD2. The V gene end was trimmed by 0 bases and the J gene end by 1 base; junction bases not matched to a gene: 3. CDR1 and CDR2 from the germline V gene are LGHNA and YNFKEQ. This CDR3 has 16 amino acids. CDR3 residues: CASSQEASGSYNEQFF. In DNA, the CDR3 is TGTGCCAGCAGCCAAGAGGCTAGCGGTTCCTACAATGAGCAGTTCTTC.

The V and J genes are TRBV28 and TRBJ1-2; 8 nucleotides agree with TRBD1. With 8 bases clipped from V and 8 bases from J, the junction kept 13 bases outside the gene matches. CDR1 and CDR2 (germline): MDHEN, SYDVKM. The CDR3 has 14 amino acids. The CDR3 region has the DNA TGTGCCAGCCAACTCTCGGACAGGGTGCTGGGCTACACCTTC. It codes for CASQLSDRVLGYTF.

The genes are TRBV20-1 and TRBJ2-5; D possibly corresponds to TRBD2 (5 bases). Germline values: CDR1 DFQATT, CDR2 SNEGSKA (reference sequence). The CDR3 sequence is 11 residues long. V was shortened by 3 bases and J by 7 bases, with 9 bases between the two germline ends. In DNA form, the CDR3 reads TGCAGTGCTAGTGAGGGTTGGACCCAGTACTTC. Translating it yields CSASEGWTQYF.

This chain joins TRBV27 and TRBJ1-5; 7 bases are a match to TRBD1. Trimming at V came to 6 bases and at J to 6 bases, leaving 5 bases not matched to a gene. This CDR3 region has 13 residues. CDR1 and CDR2 from the germline V gene are MNHEY and SMNVEV (reference sequence). The CDR3 region is CASSSRGIQPQHF. Written as DNA, the CDR3 is TGTGCCAGCAGCTCCAGGGGGATTCAGCCCCAGCATTTT.

The chain links TRBV27 to TRBJ2-3; weak D call: TRBD2 (5 bases). The V gene lost 5 bases and the J gene lost 1 base, with 16 bases spanning the gap. This CDR3 has 16 amino acids. The V gene's germline CDR1 is MNHEY and CDR2 SMNVEV (reference sequence). The CDR3 here is CASSAQRWVGTDTQYF. The CDR3 DNA reads TGTGCCAGCAGTGCTCAGCGGTGGGTGGGCACAGATACGCAGTATTTT.

J is TRBJ2-3 and V is TRBV7-3; the match to TRBD1 covers 9 bases. CDR1 is SGHTA, CDR2 FQGTGA, per germline. The CDR3 runs 16 residues. V lost 3 bases to trimming and J lost 3 bases; unmatched junction nucleotides: 7. CDR3: CASSLSGGQGTDTQYF. As DNA, the CDR3 is TGTGCCAGCAGCTTGTCGGGGGGACAGGGTACAGATACGCAGTATTTT.

V is TRBV7-8 and J is TRBJ2-7; D is perhaps TRBD2 (5 bases). V shed 1 base and J shed 3 bases, with 16 bases lying between them. There are 16 residues in the CDR3. Germline lookup yields CDR1 SGHVS and CDR2 FQNEAQ. CDR3 sequence: CASSLESPELVYEQYF. CDR3 nucleotide sequence: TGTGCCAGCAGCTTAGAGAGTCCGGAACTAGTCTACGAGCAGTACTTC.

This sequence joins TRBV29-1 and TRBJ2-7; D is unclear. CDR3 length: 11 residues. The V end was cut by 8 bases, the J end by 4 bases, with 12 bases between. The germline CDR1 and CDR2 sequences are SQVTM and ANQGSEA. The CDR3 DNA is TGCAGCACGCTAACCGATTACGAGCAGTACTTC. Translation: CSTLTDYEQYF.

The chain uses TRBV6-1 and TRBJ1-2; the match to TRBD1 covers 7 bases. This CDR3 spans 14 amino acids. The J segment lost 3 bases and the V segment lost 3 bases, leaving 4 bases of the junction unmatched. CDR1 is MNHNS, CDR2 SASEGT, per germline. The CDR3 loop reads CASSENTGDYGYTF. Here the CDR3 DNA reads TGTGCCAGCAGTGAGAATACAGGGGACTATGGCTACACCTTC.

CDR3 region: CASTVPGGYSNQPQHF. The CDR3 DNA reads TGTGCCAGCACAGTCCCTGGGGGTTATAGCAATCAGCCCCAGCATTTT. The chain combines TRBV27 with TRBJ1-5, with D tentatively TRBD1 (5 bases). The CDR3 spans 16 residues. Germline V gene lookup returns CDR1 MNHEY and CDR2 SMNVEV (reference sequence). V dropped 7 bases and J dropped 0 bases, with 16 bases sitting between them.

This clone was seen once. The chain couples TRBV10-3 to TRBJ1-1; 9 bases are shared with TRBD1. Germline V gene lookup returns CDR1 ENHRY and CDR2 SYGVKD. J lost 0 bases, V lost 6 bases, and 2 bases had no gene match. There are 14 residues in the CDR3. CDR3 sequence: CAISRTGVNTEAFF. Written as DNA, the CDR3 is TGTGCCATCAGCAGGACAGGGGTGAACACTGAAGCTTTCTTT.

The chain employs TRBV30 and TRBJ1-4; D is unclear. This CDR3 region has 13 residues. V lost 2 bases and J 5 bases, leaving 9 bases between the germline ends. Germline CDR1 is GTSNPN and CDR2 is SVGIG (reference sequence). CDR3 nucleotide sequence: TGTGCCTGGAGTCGCCAGAAGAATGAAAAACTGTTTTTT. Translated, it gives CAWSRQKNEKLFF.

V gene TRBV28 combines with J gene TRBJ1-5; TRBD1 matches at 7 bases. Trimming cost V 3 bases and J 7 bases; bases outside gene matches: 12. The CDR3 covers 16 residues. Looked up from germline, CDR1 is MDHEN and CDR2 is SYDVKM. CDR3 DNA sequence: TGTGCCAGCAGTTTTGACGAGGGGGCGTCGGGCCAGCCCCAGCATTTT. Its protein product is CASSFDEGASGQPQHF.

The rearrangement uses TRBV30 and TRBJ2-1; D is ambiguous. Trimming cost V 2 bases and J 0 bases, with 8 bases left between them. The germline CDR1 and CDR2 sequences are GTSNPN and SVGIG (reference sequence). The CDR3 extends over 14 amino acids. CDR3 coding DNA: TGTGCCTGGAGTATCAGGTTCTCCTACAATGAGCAGTTCTTC. Translating gives CAWSIRFSYNEQFF.

V is TRBV7-6 and J is TRBJ2-3; 8 bases align to TRBD1. Germline CDR1 reads SGHVS; CDR2 reads FNYEAQ. V shed 1 base and J 7 bases; nucleotides not matched to a gene: 7. This CDR3 has 15 amino acids. CDR3 DNA: TGTGCCAGCAGCTTAGAAGCAGGGGGCGCGAATACGCAGTATTTT. It is translated as CASSLEAGGANTQYF. The whole variable domain, remainder taken from reference TRBV7-6 and TRBJ2-3, is GAGVSQSPRYKVTKRGQDVALRCDPISGHVSLYWYRQALGQGPEFLTYFNYEAQQDKSGLPNDRFSAERPEGSISTLTIQRTEQRDSAMYRCASSLEAGGANTQYFGPGTRLTVL.

The chain carries TRBV29-1 and TRBJ2-3; 8 bases agree with TRBD2. Germline loops: CDR1 SQVTM, CDR2 ANQGSEA. This CDR3 comprises 15 residues. V dropped 1 base and J dropped 7; count of bases not matched to a gene: 10. CDR3 sequence reads: CSVEGMGGRRNTQYF. CDR3 in DNA: TGCAGCGTTGAAGGGATGGGCGGGAGGAGGAATACGCAGTATTTT.

This chain joins TRBV2 and TRBJ1-2, with D uncertain. This CDR3 contains 13 residues. Per germline, CDR1 SNHLY and CDR2 FYNNEI. Trimming removed 0 bases at V and 3 bases at J, with 5 bases between. CDR3 sequence (DNA): TGTGCCAGCAGTGAAGCAGGGTACTATGGCTACACCTTC. Translating gives CASSEAGYYGYTF.

This clone showed up just once. V is TRBV5-4 and J is TRBJ2-7; 7 bases match TRBD1. The germline gives CDR1 SGHNT, CDR2 YYREEE (reference sequence). The CDR3 loop spans 16 amino acids. V lost 0 bases, J lost 3 bases, and 9 bases stayed unmatched. The CDR3 sequence is CASSLGGTALSYEQYF. CDR3 in DNA: TGTGCCAGCAGCTTGGGAGGGACAGCCCTAAGCTACGAGCAGTACTTC.

A single count supports this clone. CDR3 in DNA: TGTGCCACCAGCAGAGGGGGGACAGGGAGGGGTCAGCCCCAGCATTTT. It is translated as CATSRGGTGRGQPQHF. J is TRBJ1-5 and V is TRBV15, with 9 bases aligning to TRBD1. This CDR3 has 16 residues. After removal of 1 base from V and 6 bases from J, the junction contained 7 bases not matched to a gene. The germline gives CDR1 LNHNV, CDR2 YYDKDF (reference sequence).

The CDR3: CASSLGVARSNIQYF. The CDR3 DNA reads TGCGCCAGCAGCTTGGGGGTTGCCAGGTCGAACATTCAGTACTTC. V usage is TRBV5-1 and J usage is TRBJ2-4; D is unresolved. Per the germline V gene, CDR1 is SGHRS and CDR2 is YFSETQ. Trimming pared 0 bases from V and 7 bases from J, leaving 14 bases between. The length of the CDR3 is 15 residues.

In this sample, this clone turned up a few times. The chain combines TRBV29-1 with TRBJ1-1; 7 nucleotides line up with TRBD1. The CDR3 spans 14 residues. J gave up 1 base and V 7 bases, and 9 bases lay outside the gene matches. Germline lookup yields CDR1 SQVTM and CDR2 ANQGSEA. This chain's CDR3 is CSGGGGQQNTEAFF. The DNA for the CDR3 is TGCAGCGGTGGAGGGGGCCAACAGAACACTGAAGCTTTCTTT.